These 14 T cell receptor beta chains were sequenced from one sample in a study of control samples from healthy donors and cancer patients (dated by TCRdb to between 2020 and 2021). Libraries were made using the immunoSEQ multiplex PCR assay. The clones in this table, taken by TCRdb from immuneACCESS, are in-frame only. Not every clone is retained; where verified, under half of the shortfall comes from an unresolved V gene, and the cause of the rest is unknown. The sample table lists approximately 58,000 clones, around 87% of them with a count of one. The top ten clones comprise approximately 12% of the sample. Sequencing used PBMCs. Every receptor here comes from a woman in her fifties or sixties with lung cancer.

V and J are TRBV6-5 and TRBJ2-7, with 7 bases identical to TRBD2. Germline CDR1 and CDR2: MNHEY and SVGAGI. With V trimmed by 8 bases and J by 4 bases, 11 bases remained unmatched. This CDR3 spans 14 amino acids. The CDR3 spells CASHVGGVVYEQYF. In nucleotides, the CDR3 is TGTGCCAGCCACGTGGGGGGGGTTGTGTACGAGCAGTACTTC.

This clone came up once. The chain combines TRBV28 with TRBJ2-1; 12 positions agree with TRBD2. The CDR3 is 13 residues long. Germline CDR1 is MDHEN and CDR2 is SYDVKM. J gave up 12 bases and V 3 bases, and 3 bases lay outside the gene matches. The DNA for the CDR3 is TGTGCCAGCAGTTTCTCGGGACTAGCGGGGCAGTTCTTC. This translates into CASSFSGLAGQFF.

This chain joins TRBV9 and TRBJ1-3, with a possible D match to TRBD1 (5 bases). The CDR3 has 17 amino acids. V gave up 3 bases and J gave up 0 bases, with 16 bases separating them. The germline V gene has CDR1 SGDLS and CDR2 YYNGEE. The CDR3 protein is CASSARGGTASGNTIYF. CDR3 DNA sequence: TGTGCCAGCAGCGCCCGGGGGGGGACGGCCTCTGGAAACACCATATATTTT.

This sequence joins TRBV5-4 and TRBJ2-1; D call uncertain. The CDR3 has 16 amino acids. V lost 0 bases, J lost 3 bases, and 13 bases lay in between. CDR1 and CDR2 (germline): SGHNT, YYREEE (reference sequence). CDR3 in amino acids: CASSLDALGLYNEQFF. CDR3 coding DNA: TGTGCCAGCAGCTTGGACGCCCTAGGCCTCTACAATGAGCAGTTCTTC.

The chain recombines TRBV2 with TRBJ2-1; 7 nucleotides agree with TRBD1. Germline CDR1 reads SNHLY; CDR2 reads FYNNEI. CDR3 length equals 14 residues. V was pared by 4 bases and J by 2 bases, with 2 bases of the junction left unmatched. For the CDR3, the DNA is TGTGCCAGCAGTGTTCAGGGGGCCTACAATGAGCAGTTCTTC. It translates to CASSVQGAYNEQFF.

A word on this clone: The junction does not match germline at one end; this may be a read error. The chain is built from TRBV3-1 (or the pseudogene TRBV3-2) and TRBJ2-5; D is unresolved. The CDR3 length is 12 residues. CDR1 and CDR2 (germline): LGHDT, YNNKEL (reference sequence). The CDR3 protein is CASSKDRETQYF. In nucleotides, the CDR3 is TGTGCCAGCAGCAAAGACCGAGAGACCCAGTACTTC.

About this clone itself: One end of the junction is discordant with germline, which a read error may explain. V is TRBV5-1 and J is TRBJ1-4, with D possibly being TRBD1 (6 bases). Germline V CDR1 and CDR2: SGHRS, YFSETQ. There are 14 residues in the CDR3. Written as DNA, the CDR3 is TGCGCCAGCAGCTCGACAGGTTCTAACGAAAAACTGTTTTTT. This gives the protein CASSSTGSNEKLFF.

V gene TRBV11-1 combines with J gene TRBJ2-2; 9 nucleotides agree with TRBD1. The CDR3 is 16 residues long. The V gene's germline CDR1 is SGHAT and CDR2 FQDESV (reference sequence). V lost 5 bases to trimming and J lost 4 bases; unmatched junction nucleotides: 8. The CDR3 DNA is TGTGCCAGCAGCGCCCGGGACAGGGTCCTCACCGGGGAGCTGTTTTTT. It codes for CASSARDRVLTGELFF. The variable domain in full, with the rest retrieved from reference TRBV11-1 and TRBJ2-2, is EAEVAQSPRYKITEKSQAVAFWCDPISGHATLYWYRQILGQGPELLVQFQDESVVDDSQLPKDRFSAERLKGVDSTLKIQPAELGDSAMYLCASSARDRVLTGELFFGEGSRLTVL.

The chain employs TRBV27 and TRBJ1-1; TRBD1 matches 9 bases. Unmatched junction bases numbered 3, after V lost 5 bases and J lost 11 bases. The CDR3 covers 11 residues. CDR1 is MNHEY, CDR2 SMNVEV, per germline (reference sequence). CDR3 sequence (DNA): TGTGCCAGCAGTCACAGGGGGCCCGCTTTCTTT. Translation: CASSHRGPAFF.

The chain joins TRBV7-2 to TRBJ2-3; perhaps TRBD2 as D (6 bases). V shed 5 bases and J shed 3 bases, with 21 bases lying between them. The CDR3 is made up of 17 amino acids. CDR1 and CDR2 (germline): SGHTA, FQGNSA. The CDR3 here is CASSALRRGSWTDTQYF. In DNA, the CDR3 is TGTGCCAGCAGCGCTCTACGTCGGGGGAGCTGGACAGATACGCAGTATTTT.

This clone was seen once. This chain links TRBV28 with TRBJ2-1; D ambiguous. Per the germline V gene, CDR1 is MDHEN and CDR2 is SYDVKM. The germline V and J ends were trimmed by 5 bases and 5 bases, with 13 bases remaining between them. The CDR3 runs 14 residues. The CDR3 coding sequence is TGTGCCAGCAGTGGGTGGCTTGGTCACAATGAGCAGTTCTTC. It codes for CASSGWLGHNEQFF.

Concerning this clone itself: Its ends do not fully match the called genes, so a read error is possible. This chain joins TRBV3-1 (or the pseudogene TRBV3-2) and TRBJ1-4; D uncertain. This CDR3 is 12 amino acids long. Looked up from germline, CDR1 is LGHDT and CDR2 is YNNKEL (reference sequence). The CDR3 here is CASNQHREKLFF. The CDR3 DNA reads as TGTGCCAGCAACCAACATAGGGAAAAACTGTTTTTT.

The rearrangement links TRBV27 to TRBJ2-1; unclear D gene. CDR1 MNHEY and CDR2 SMNVEV come from the germline V gene (reference sequence). CDR3 size: 11 residues. V was clipped by 1 base and J by 8 bases, with 3 bases between them. CDR3 in amino acids: CASSLLDEQFF. In DNA form, the CDR3 reads TGTGCCAGCAGTTTATTGGATGAGCAGTTCTTC.

V and J are TRBV29-1 and TRBJ1-5; 10 nucleotides match TRBD1. V shed 6 bases, J shed 5 bases, and the junction held 4 bases outside the gene matches. CDR1 SQVTM and CDR2 ANQGSEA come from the germline V gene. The CDR3 is 13 amino acids. The CDR3 bases are TGCAGCGTCGGGACAGGGGTGGATCAGCCCCAGCATTTT. It translates to CSVGTGVDQPQHF.